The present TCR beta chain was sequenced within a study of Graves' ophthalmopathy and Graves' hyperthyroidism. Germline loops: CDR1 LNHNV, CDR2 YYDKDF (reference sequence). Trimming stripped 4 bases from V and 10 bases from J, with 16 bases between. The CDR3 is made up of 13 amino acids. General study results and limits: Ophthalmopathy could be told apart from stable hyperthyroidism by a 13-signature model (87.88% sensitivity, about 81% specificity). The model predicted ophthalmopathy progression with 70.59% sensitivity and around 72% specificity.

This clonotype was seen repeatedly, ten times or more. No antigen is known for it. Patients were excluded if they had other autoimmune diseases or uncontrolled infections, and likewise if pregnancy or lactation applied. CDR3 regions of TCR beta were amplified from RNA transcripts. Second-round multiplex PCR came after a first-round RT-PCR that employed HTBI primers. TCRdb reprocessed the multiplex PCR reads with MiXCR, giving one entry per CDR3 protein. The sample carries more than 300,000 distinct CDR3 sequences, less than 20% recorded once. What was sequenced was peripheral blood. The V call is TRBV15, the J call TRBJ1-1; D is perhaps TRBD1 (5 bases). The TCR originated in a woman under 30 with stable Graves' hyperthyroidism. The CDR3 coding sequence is TGTGCCACCAGCAACCGACAGTTAGCGGTAGCTTTCTTT. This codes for CATSNRQLAVAFF.